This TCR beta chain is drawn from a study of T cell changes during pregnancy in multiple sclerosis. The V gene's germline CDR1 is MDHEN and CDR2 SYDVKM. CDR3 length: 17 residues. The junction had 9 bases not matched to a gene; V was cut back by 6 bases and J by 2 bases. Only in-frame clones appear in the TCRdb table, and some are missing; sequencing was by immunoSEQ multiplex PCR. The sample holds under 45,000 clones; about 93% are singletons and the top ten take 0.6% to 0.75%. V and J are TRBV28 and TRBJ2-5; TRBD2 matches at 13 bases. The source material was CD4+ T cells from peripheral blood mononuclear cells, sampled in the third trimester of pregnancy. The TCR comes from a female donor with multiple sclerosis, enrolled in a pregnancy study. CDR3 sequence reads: CASSPTEGLAGQETQYF. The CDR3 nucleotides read TGTGCCAGCAGCCCCACGGAGGGACTAGCGGGGCAAGAGACCCAGTACTTC.